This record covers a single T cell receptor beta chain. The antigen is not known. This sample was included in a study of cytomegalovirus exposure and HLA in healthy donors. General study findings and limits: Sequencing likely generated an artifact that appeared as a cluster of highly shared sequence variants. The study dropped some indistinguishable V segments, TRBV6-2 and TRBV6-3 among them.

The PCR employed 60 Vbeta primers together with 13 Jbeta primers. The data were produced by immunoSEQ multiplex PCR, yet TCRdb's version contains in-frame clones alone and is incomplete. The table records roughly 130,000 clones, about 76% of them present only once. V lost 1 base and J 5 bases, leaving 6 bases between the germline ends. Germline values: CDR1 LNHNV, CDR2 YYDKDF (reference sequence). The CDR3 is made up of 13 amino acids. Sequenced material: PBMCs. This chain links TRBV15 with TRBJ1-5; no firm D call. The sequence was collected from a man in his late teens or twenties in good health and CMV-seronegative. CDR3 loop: CATSRGAHQPQHF. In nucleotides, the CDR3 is TGTGCCACCAGCAGAGGGGCGCATCAGCCCCAGCATTTT. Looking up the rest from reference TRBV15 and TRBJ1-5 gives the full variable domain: DAMVIQNPRYQVTQFGKPVTLSCSQTLNHNVMYWYQQKSSQAPKLLFHYYDKDFNNEADTPDNFQSRRPNTSFCFLDIRSPGLGDTAMYLCATSRGAHQPQHFGDGTRLSIL.